This T cell receptor beta chain was sequenced for a study of cytomegalovirus exposure and HLA in healthy donors. Study-level findings and limits: Most TCR sequences were uncommon, yet certain public TCRs appeared in many donors. In vitro work confirmed that three CMV-associated chains recognize CMV antigens. Among TCR beta chains, those listed as cytomegalovirus-associated numbered some 170. Cytomegalovirus status was reportedly diagnosed by the classifier with high sensitivity and specificity.

The trim removed 6 bases at V and 2 bases at J, leaving 13 bases unmatched. The CDR3 contains 18 residues. The germline V gene encodes CDR1 MDHEN and CDR2 SYDVKM. In the case of this clone: Its cognate antigen is unknown.

Profiled with immunoSEQ multiplex PCR; TCRdb holds only in-frame clones, not every one. The profile shows approximately 90,000 clones, 80% to 95% of them singletons. The specimen was PBMCs. The chain carries TRBV28 and TRBJ2-1; 10 bases are shared with TRBD2. The clonotype was recovered from a woman between 25 and 40 years old in good health and CMV-seropositive. For the CDR3, the DNA is TGTGCCAGCAGCCCATATCCCGTAGCGGGAGGTCCCTACAATGAGCAGTTCTTC. Translated, it gives CASSPYPVAGGPYNEQFF. Filled out from reference TRBV28 and TRBJ2-1, the complete variable domain reads DVKVTQSSRYLVKRTGEKVFLECVQDMDHENMFWYRQDPGLGLRLIYFSYDVKMKEKGDIPEGYSVSREKKERFSLILESASTNQTSMYLCASSPYPVAGGPYNEQFFGPGTRLTVL.